These T cell receptor beta chains were read from a single sample in a study of shared clonotypes between healthy human individuals. Repertoires were generated with immunoSEQ multiplex PCR, while TCRdb's copy carries only in-frame clones and drops some. The data hold around 1.9 million clones, with more than 85% observed a single time. Sequenced input: naive CD8+ T cells from PBMCs. The receptors stem from a man aged 18 to 29 in good health. Some clones in this sample may be carry-over from other donors' samples. Each CDR3 is given with its conserved first and last residue. Fields, in order: V gene, CDR3 length, D gene, clone size, J gene, CDR3 DNA, CDR3 protein. D genes are given only for firm matches. The size of a clone is reported for some rows only, either as once, few or many, or as a class for expanded clones.

v_call: TRBV7-6
cdr3_length: 14
d_call: .
clone_size: once
j_call: TRBJ1-1
cdr3_nt: TGTGCCAGCAGCTTAGGTCCTGTAAACACTGAAGCTTTCTTT
cdr3_aa: CASSLGPVNTEAFF

v_call: TRBV27
cdr3_length: 14
d_call: .
clone_size: once
j_call: TRBJ2-3
cdr3_nt: TGTGCCAGCAGTCGCGCGCGCAACACAGATACGCAGTATTTT
cdr3_aa: CASSRARNTDTQYF

v_call: TRBV4-1
cdr3_length: 15
d_call: TRBD2
clone_size: .
j_call: TRBJ2-5
cdr3_nt: TGCGCCAGCAGCCGGGCGGGAGGATCCGAAGAGACCCAGTACTTC
cdr3_aa: CASSRAGGSEETQYF

v_call: TRBV7-9
cdr3_length: 12
d_call: .
clone_size: .
j_call: TRBJ2-7
cdr3_nt: TGTGCCAGCAGTCACCCGTTCGGCGAGCAGTACTTC
cdr3_aa: CASSHPFGEQYF

v_call: TRBV28
cdr3_length: 14
d_call: .
clone_size: .
j_call: TRBJ2-7
cdr3_nt: TGTGCCAGCAGTTTGCTTACTACCTCCTACGAGCAGTACTTC
cdr3_aa: CASSLLTTSYEQYF

v_call: TRBV28
cdr3_length: 20
d_call: .
clone_size: .
j_call: TRBJ2-5
cdr3_nt: TGTGCCAGCAGTTACCCGGGGGCTAGCTTGTTTTTGGCGTTACGAGAGACCCAGTACTTC
cdr3_aa: CASSYPGASLFLALRETQYF

v_call: TRBV7-3
cdr3_length: 15
d_call: TRBD1
clone_size: once
j_call: TRBJ2-2
cdr3_nt: TGTGCCAGCAGCTTGGGGACAGGGAGCACCGGGGAGCTGTTTTTT
cdr3_aa: CASSLGTGSTGELFF

v_call: TRBV4-2
cdr3_length: 13
d_call: .
clone_size: .
j_call: TRBJ1-1
cdr3_nt: TGTGCCAGCAGTCTAACAGGGAACACTGAAGCTTTCTTT
cdr3_aa: CASSLTGNTEAFF

v_call: TRBV4-1
cdr3_length: 15
d_call: .
clone_size: .
j_call: TRBJ2-7
cdr3_nt: TGCGCCAGCAGCCAAACTGTGACGGGAGCCTACGAGCAGTACTTC
cdr3_aa: CASSQTVTGAYEQYF

v_call: TRBV29-1
cdr3_length: 13
d_call: TRBD2
clone_size: .
j_call: TRBJ2-1
cdr3_nt: TGCAGCGTCTTAGCGGGACCCTACAATGAGCAGTTCTTC
cdr3_aa: CSVLAGPYNEQFF

v_call: TRBV6-5
cdr3_length: 15
d_call: .
clone_size: .
j_call: TRBJ1-1
cdr3_nt: TGTGCCAGCAGTTACTCGAGCCAGGGGCGGGCGGAGGCTTTCTTT
cdr3_aa: CASSYSSQGRAEAFF

v_call: TRBV9
cdr3_length: 17
d_call: TRBD2
clone_size: once
j_call: TRBJ2-3
cdr3_nt: TGTGCCAGCAGCGTAGAGAAGCGGGAGACCCCCACAGATACGCAGTATTTT
cdr3_aa: CASSVEKRETPTDTQYF

v_call: TRBV6-5
cdr3_length: 12
d_call: .
clone_size: .
j_call: TRBJ2-7
cdr3_nt: TGTGCCAGCAGTTACGGGGGAGCCGAGCAGTACTTC
cdr3_aa: CASSYGGAEQYF

v_call: TRBV15
cdr3_length: 16
d_call: TRBD2
clone_size: .
j_call: TRBJ2-7
cdr3_nt: TGTGCCACCAGCAGAGATAGGGCTAGCGGGTGGCGCGAGCAGTACTTC
cdr3_aa: CATSRDRASGWREQYF

v_call: TRBV9
cdr3_length: 13
d_call: .
clone_size: .
j_call: TRBJ2-3
cdr3_nt: TGTGCCAGCAGCGTATATTCTCTGGATACGCAGTATTTT
cdr3_aa: CASSVYSLDTQYF